A selection of T cell receptor beta chains follows, all from one sample in a study of T cells in Graves' hyperthyroidism and ophthalmopathy. TCRdb called the multiplex PCR reads again in MiXCR, with one record for every CDR3 protein. The data contain about 600,000 distinct CDR3 sequences, approximately 15% of them seen just once; the ten biggest clones take up over 6%. Sequencing was done on a sample of blood. Receptor source: a woman aged 18-29 years with Graves' ophthalmopathy. Each CDR3 is given with its conserved first and last residue. Each record gives: J gene, V gene, D gene, clone size, CDR3 protein, CDR3 DNA. D genes are given only for firm matches. Rows give clone size only sometimes, using once, few, many, or a class for an expanded clone.

TRBJ2-6,TRBV4-3,TRBD1,-,CASSQQTGGFAGANVLTF,TGCGCCAGCAGCCAACAGACAGGGGGGTTTGCTGGGGCCAACGTCCTGACTTTC
TRBJ1-1,TRBV30,-,many,CAWTADIGSEAFF,TGTGCCTGGACCGCTGACATAGGATCTGAAGCTTTCTTT
TRBJ2-3,TRBV6-2/TRBV6-3,TRBD2,many,CASSSTETSGRISTDTQYF,TGTGCCAGCAGTTCAACGGAAACTAGCGGGAGAATTAGCACAGATACGCAGTATTTT
TRBJ1-2,TRBV4-3,-,-,CASISGSYTF,TGCGCCTCTATTTCAGGAAGCTACACCTTC
TRBJ2-1,TRBV7-8,TRBD2,many,CASSLVASGYNEQFF,TGTGCCAGCAGCTTAGTTGCTAGCGGATACAATGAGCAGTTCTTC
TRBJ1-5,TRBV6-2/TRBV6-3,-,many,CASSYSMAAPAEWGNQPQHF,TGTGCCAGCAGTTACTCGATGGCGGCTCCCGCTGAGTGGGGCAATCAGCCCCAGCATTTT
TRBJ2-1,TRBV7-8,TRBD2,many,CASSRRRAGGYFNEQFF,TGTGCCAGCAGCCGTCGTCGAGCGGGAGGGTATTTCAATGAGCAGTTCTTC
TRBJ2-3,TRBV30,-,many,CAWSVGSGSTDTQYF,TGTGCCTGGAGTGTTGGTAGCGGCAGCACAGATACGCAGTATTTT
TRBJ1-2,TRBV7-9,-,-,CASSSPGSYGYTF,TGTGCCAGCAGCTCTCCTGGGAGCTATGGCTACACCTTC
TRBJ2-7,TRBV20-1,-,-,CSARDWSTPSSYEQYF,TGCAGTGCTAGAGATTGGTCTACACCGAGCTCCTACGAGCAGTACTTC
TRBJ1-2,TRBV6-2/TRBV6-3,-,-,CASSRPQALVYYGYTF,TGTGCCAGCAGCCGACCTCAGGCCCTGGTGTACTATGGCTACACCTTC
TRBJ2-1,TRBV7-9,TRBD2,few,CASSYEGTGTRLYNEQFF,TGTGCCAGCAGCTATGAAGGAACTGGGACTAGACTGTACAATGAGCAGTTCTTC
TRBJ1-5,TRBV28,-,many,CASSWDYRDLSNQPQHF,TGTGCCAGCAGTTGGGATTACAGGGACCTTAGCAATCAGCCCCAGCATTTT
TRBJ2-3,TRBV11-3,-,many,CASSPRLLADTQYF,TGTGCCAGCAGCCCCCGTCTCCTCGCGGATACGCAGTATTTT
TRBJ1-2,TRBV4-1,-,many,CASSQDIREPNYGYTF,TGCGCCAGCAGCCAAGATATCCGGGAACCTAACTATGGCTACACCTTC
TRBJ2-7,TRBV4-3,TRBD2,-,CASSQGVSGSSYEQYF,TGCGCCAGCAGCCAAGGGGTTAGCGGGAGCTCCTACGAGCAGTACTTC
TRBJ2-1,TRBV27,TRBD2,many,CASSLAGVWNEQFF,TGTGCCAGCAGTCTAGCGGGAGTTTGGAATGAGCAGTTCTTC
TRBJ1-4,TRBV19,-,few,CASSISRGGRTNEKLFF,TGTGCCAGTAGTATATCGCGGGGCGGTAGGACTAATGAAAAACTGTTTTTT
TRBJ2-1,TRBV19,-,few,CASSPPWAGSYNEQFF,TGTGCCAGTAGCCCCCCATGGGCGGGATCCTACAATGAGCAGTTCTTC
TRBJ1-3,TRBV6-1,-,-,CASTRQRSGNTIYF,TGTGCCAGCACTCGACAGAGATCTGGAAACACCATATATTTT
TRBJ2-2,TRBV9,TRBD2,few,CASSVSVAGEAGELFF,TGTGCCAGCAGCGTATCGGTAGCGGGAGAAGCCGGGGAGCTGTTTTTT
TRBJ1-1,TRBV20-1,-,-,CSARGPHVAEAFF,TGCAGTGCTAGGGGGCCCCATGTGGCTGAAGCTTTCTTT
TRBJ1-4,TRBV5-8,-,many,CASSLAGGGELFF,TGTGCCAGCAGCTTGGCTGGTGGGGGTGAACTGTTTTTT
TRBJ2-1,TRBV12-3/TRBV12-4,TRBD2,many,CASSLYRLAETYNEQFF,TGTGCCAGCAGTTTATATCGACTAGCGGAAACCTACAATGAGCAGTTCTTC
TRBJ2-7,TRBV5-8,-,many,CASSFGTSSTYEQYF,TGTGCCAGCAGCTTCGGGACATCTTCAACCTACGAGCAGTACTTC
TRBJ1-4,TRBV6-1,-,few,CASSEVRTANEKLFF,TGTGCCAGCAGTGAAGTCAGGACAGCTAATGAAAAACTGTTTTTT
TRBJ1-2,TRBV2,TRBD1,many,CASSPYRRGHGYTF,TGTGCCAGCAGTCCTTATCGCAGGGGGCATGGCTACACCTTC
TRBJ1-2,TRBV24-1,-,few,CATSDYHGEEGHSFYGYTF,TGTGCCACCAGTGATTATCACGGAGAGGAGGGACATTCATTCTATGGCTACACCTTC
TRBJ1-4,TRBV27,-,-,CASSLSSRGGVVDEKLFF,TGTGCCAGCAGTTTATCGTCAAGGGGGGGGGTCGTAGACGAAAAACTGTTTTTT
TRBJ1-3,TRBV28,-,-,CASSSEGGASGNTIYF,TGTGCCAGCAGTTCGGAGGGGGGGGCATCTGGAAACACCATATATTTT
TRBJ1-3,TRBV5-1,-,many,CASSSSYRSDGNTIYF,TGCGCCAGCAGCTCGTCCTACAGGAGCGATGGAAACACCATATATTTT
TRBJ2-2,TRBV11-3,-,many,CASSLAPPGELFF,TGTGCCAGCAGCTTAGCCCCACCCGGGGAGCTGTTTTTT
TRBJ2-7,TRBV7-8,TRBD2,many,CASSSRLAGGSPYEQYF,TGTGCCAGCAGCTCTAGACTAGCGGGAGGCTCGCCCTACGAGCAGTACTTC
TRBJ1-6,TRBV2,TRBD1,many,CASAGGTEYNSPLHF,TGTGCCAGCGCTGGGGGGACAGAGTATAATTCACCCCTCCACTTT
TRBJ2-1,TRBV2,TRBD2,many,CASSGTSGIHNEQFF,TGTGCCAGCAGTGGGACTAGCGGGATCCACAATGAGCAGTTCTTC
TRBJ2-5,TRBV6-1,TRBD1,many,CASSLNSGDRAQTQYF,TGTGCCAGCAGCTTAAATTCTGGGGACAGGGCACAGACCCAGTACTTC
TRBJ1-5,TRBV20-1,-,-,CSASYKGYSNQPQHF,TGCAGTGCTAGTTATAAAGGGTATAGCAATCAGCCCCAGCATTTT
TRBJ1-6,TRBV10-3,-,-,CAISETTGNSPLHF,TGTGCCATCAGTGAGACAACTGGGAATTCACCCCTCCACTTT
TRBJ2-1,TRBV6-5,TRBD2,few,CASSYSSGGNIRNEQFF,TGTGCCAGCAGTTACTCATCGGGAGGGAATATAAGGAATGAGCAGTTCTTC
TRBJ2-1,TRBV20-1,-,many,CSPGVGDSYNEQFF,TGCAGCCCTGGCGTAGGGGATTCCTACAATGAGCAGTTCTTC
TRBJ2-3,TRBV18,-,many,CASSPGQRGTDTQYF,TGTGCCAGCTCACCGGGACAAAGAGGTACAGATACGCAGTATTTT
TRBJ2-1,TRBV4-2,-,-,CASSQAGVSSYNEQFF,TGTGCCAGCAGCCAAGCAGGGGTCTCATCCTACAATGAGCAGTTCTTC
TRBJ2-2,TRBV11-3,-,many,CASRVYYTGELFF,TGTGCCAGCAGGGTATATTACACCGGGGAGCTGTTTTTT
TRBJ1-3,TRBV12-3/TRBV12-4,-,few,CASSFMTFQGSDSGNTIYF,TGTGCCAGCAGTTTCATGACCTTTCAGGGGTCGGACTCTGGAAACACCATATATTTT
TRBJ1-6,TRBV11-3,-,many,CASSFETGGNSPLHF,TGTGCCAGCAGCTTCGAGACCGGGGGAAATTCACCCCTCCACTTT
TRBJ1-5,TRBV28,-,many,CASMSGSNQPQHF,TGTGCCAGCATGAGTGGGAGCAATCAGCCCCAGCATTTT
TRBJ2-3,TRBV7-8,-,many,CASSRSGTSTDTQYF,TGTGCCAGCAGCCGTAGCGGTACTAGCACAGATACGCAGTATTTT